This T cell receptor beta chain was found in a study of beta chain features in type 1 diabetes. The CDR3 loop spans 14 amino acids. CDR1 and CDR2 (germline): LGHNT, FRNRAP. The V gene end was trimmed by 6 bases and the J gene end by 4 bases; junction bases not matched to a gene: 6. cDNA synthesis used the whole RNA isolate, giving expressed TCRB sequences. Libraries were prepared by immunoSEQ multiplex PCR; TCRdb keeps only in-frame clonotypes and omits some of them. The repertoire holds hundreds of thousands of clones, with about 70% as singletons. This clone turned up a few times. The antigen remains undetermined. Sorting with CD45RO/CCR7/CD25/CD127/CD95/CD27 yielded naive, central memory, regulatory and stem-like memory CD4+ cells. The study, taken as a whole, reports: VDJ junctions sequenced from type 1 diabetes patients showed fewer insertions and more deletions.

This clonotype was obtained from a man in his thirties or forties in good health. Sequences were obtained from naive CD4+ T cells from blood. The chain is built from TRBV12-5 and TRBJ2-5; 9 bases line up with TRBD1. The CDR3 is CASGPGQGRETQYF. The CDR3 DNA is TGTGCTAGTGGCCCGGGACAGGGTCGAGAGACCCAGTACTTC.